This T cell receptor (beta chain) was sequenced during a study of CXCR3-negative and CXCR3-positive naive CD8 T cells. Study-wide results and caveats: Naive cells positive for CXCR3 carried more hydrophobic TRB CDR3s than CXCR3-negative ones.

As for this clonotype: What it binds is not known.

The CDR3 loop spans 14 amino acids. CDR1 and CDR2 from the germline V gene are MNHEY and SMNVEV (reference sequence). In preparing the TRB cDNA libraries, 5' RACE with UMI labels was used. For each CDR3 protein, TCRdb gives one entry from its re-call of the 5' RACE reads, without DNA. The repertoire table contains more than 80,000 distinct CDR3 sequences. The source material was naive CXCR3+ CD8+ T cells from blood. Subset described: CD45RO-CCR7+CD27+CD95- naive CD8+ T cells expressing CXCR3 (TNR3+). This chain uses TRBV27 with TRBJ1-5; the TCRdb call, TRBD1, lacks DNA for checking. The TCR originated in a human donor in good health. Some clones in this sample may be carry-over from other donors' samples. The chain's CDR3 is CASSWGQGAQPQHF.